This TCR beta chain was recovered during a study of vaccination effects on CD4 cells after COVID-19. Study conclusions and caveats: The study found that only 1 of 255 vaccine-induced clones from healthy vaccinees cross-reacted with common cold coronaviruses. Marked clonal contraction was seen late after vaccination (in both infection- and vaccine-induced clones).

Profiling relied on immunoSEQ multiplex PCR, and the TCRdb table lists in-frame clones only, not all of them. The sample records about 24,000 clones, around 70% being singletons. The CDR3 has 17 amino acids. Germline CDR1 reads SGHVS; CDR2 reads FQNEAQ. Trimming at V came to 0 bases and at J to 2 bases, leaving 5 bases not matched to a gene. Notes on this clone: Its antigen is still unknown.

Within the ViraFEST assay, antigen-specific CD4+ T cells underwent expansion with viral peptide pools prior to sequencing. Once cultured for 10 to 11 days, the cells underwent separation to obtain CD4+ T cells. Prior SARS-CoV-2 infection was absent in the vaccine recipients, as shown by negative nucleocapsid antibodies. Cultivation was performed at approximately 2.1 million PBMC per well with approximately 10 IU/ml IL-2 and around 10 ug/ml peptides added. Days 3 and 7 were when half the medium was replaced with IL-2 medium. The chain joins TRBV7-8 to TRBJ2-7, with 12 bases aligning to TRBD2. This specimen was CD4+ T cells from PBMCs cultured with SARS-CoV-2 spike peptides, taken before COVID-19 vaccination. The TCR sequence derives from a human donor who received a COVID-19 vaccine. This CDR3 is CASSLATTSGGTYEQYF. In nucleotides, the CDR3 is TGTGCCAGCAGCTTAGCCACGACTAGCGGGGGAACCTACGAGCAGTACTTC.